One sample yielded the 13 T cell receptor beta chains listed below, sequenced in a study of regulatory T cells in long-lasting Graves disease. The authors built TCR beta libraries using iRepertoire HTBI primers and Arm-PCR of CDR3 regions. TCRdb fed the multiplex PCR reads into MiXCR, producing one record per CDR3 protein. The data show 320,000 or so distinct CDR3 sequences, with approximately 20% seen just once and about 38% held by the top ten. Time point given: newly diagnosed GD, antithyroid drugs for less than 3 months. PBMC RNA was the source of the TCR library. This sample comprised peripheral blood mononuclear cells (PBMCs), obtained at new diagnosis, from a patient treated with antithyroid drugs. These receptors were taken from a female donor with Graves disease.

This clonotype was picked up many times. V and J are TRBV5-1 and TRBJ1-1; D gene ambiguous. Germline values: CDR1 SGHRS, CDR2 YFSETQ. The CDR3 length is 15 residues. V was shortened by 1 base and J by 1 base, with 11 bases between the two germline ends. In nucleotides, the CDR3 is TGCGCCAGCAGCTTGATCGCAGGTCGGAACACTGAAGCTTTCTTT. Protein: CASSLIAGRNTEAFF.

This sequence joins TRBV2 and TRBJ1-5; D call uncertain. In germline, CDR1 is SNHLY, CDR2 FYNNEI. This CDR3 has 14 residues. V was shortened by 6 bases and J by 4 bases, with 13 bases between the two germline ends. Here the CDR3 DNA reads TGTGCCAGCAGCGCGATGGAGTCTAATCAGCCCCAGCATTTT. This codes for CASSAMESNQPQHF.

Ten or more counts support this clonotype. This CDR3 reads CASSYRLTSGMQAQYF. In DNA form, the CDR3 reads TGTGCCAGCAGTTACCGACTGACTAGCGGGATGCAGGCCCAGTACTTC. This chain links TRBV6-5 with TRBJ2-5; the match to TRBD2 covers 11 bases. The CDR3 loop spans 16 amino acids. From germline, CDR1 is MNHEY and CDR2 SVGAGI. Trimming cost V 2 bases and J 9 bases; bases outside gene matches: 11.

This clonotype was seen at least ten times. The chain joins TRBV28 to TRBJ2-3; perhaps TRBD2 as D (6 bases). The ends were cut back, 7 bases at V and 0 bases at J, with 14 bases in the middle. This CDR3 contains 15 residues. Germline loops: CDR1 MDHEN, CDR2 SYDVKM. The CDR3 DNA follows: TGTGCCAGCATGAAAGCGGGTTCTAGCACAGATACGCAGTATTTT. This codes for CASMKAGSSTDTQYF.

The chain uses TRBV6-2 or TRBV6-3 and TRBJ2-2; 8 positions agree with TRBD2. With 2 bases clipped from V and 0 bases from J, the junction kept 11 bases outside the gene matches. Germline V gene data show CDR1 as MNHEY and CDR2 as SVGEGT. The CDR3 runs to 19 residues. The CDR3 reads CASSYSLLAGGANTGELFF. In DNA, the CDR3 is TGTGCCAGCAGTTACAGTCTCCTAGCGGGTGGCGCGAACACCGGGGAGCTGTTTTTT.

In this sample, this clonotype turned up a few times. The rearrangement links TRBV9 to TRBJ2-1, with 8 positions matching TRBD1. The J call could be wrong; TRBJ2-4 is a better fit for the DNA end. Per the germline V gene, CDR1 is SGDLS and CDR2 is YYNGEE. CDR3 length equals 15 residues. CDR3 sequence: CASSVEDRADGIQYF. CDR3 nucleotides: TGTGCCAGCAGCGTAGAGGACAGGGCCGACGGCATTCAGTACTTC.

This clonotype was found many times. The V gene is TRBV7-9, the J gene TRBJ2-7; D not certain. CDR1 is SEHNR and CDR2 is FQNEAQ in the germline V gene (reference sequence). V lost 5 bases and J lost 1, with 12 bases in between. The CDR3 is 14 amino acids. CDR3 DNA: TGTGCCAGCAGCCCAGAAGCTAATTCCTACGAGCAGTACTTC. This translates into CASSPEANSYEQYF. The variable domain in full, completed from reference TRBV7-9 and TRBJ2-7, reads DTGVSQNPRHKITKRGQNVTFRCDPISEHNRLYWYRQTLGQGPEFLTYFQNEAQLEKSRLLSDRFSAERPKGSFSTLEIQRTEQGDSAMYLCASSPEANSYEQYFGPGTRLTVT.

This clonotype showed up many times. The chain recombines TRBV30 with TRBJ2-7; D perhaps matches TRBD1 (8 bases). The germline gives CDR1 GTSNPN, CDR2 SVGIG (reference sequence). The CDR3 has 14 residues. V shed 4 bases and J shed 1 base, with 14 bases lying between them. The CDR3 protein is CAWTQGGSSYEQYF. CDR3 nucleotide sequence: TGTGCCTGGACACAGGGGGGGTCTTCCTACGAGCAGTACTTC.

This clonotype has ten or more counts. This chain links TRBV2 with TRBJ2-7; D might be TRBD2 (6 bases). The germline gives CDR1 SNHLY, CDR2 FYNNEI. Trimming left V 4 bases short and J 2 bases short, with 15 bases between. The CDR3 covers 15 residues. For the CDR3, the DNA is TGTGCCAGCAGTGGGGAGGCGGGCCTGACCTACGAGCAGTACTTC. As protein: CASSGEAGLTYEQYF.

This clonotype was detected ten times or more. V usage is TRBV28 and J usage is TRBJ2-3; D is unclear. V lost 8 bases and J 5 bases, leaving 17 bases between the germline ends. Germline CDR1 MDHEN, CDR2 SYDVKM. This CDR3 is built from 14 residues. CDR3 in amino acids: CASDERLPGDTQYF. CDR3 bases: TGTGCCAGCGACGAACGGCTGCCGGGAGATACGCAGTATTTT. The full variable domain, in which reference TRBV28 and TRBJ2-3 provide the parts outside the CDR3, is DVKVTQSSRYLVKRTGEKVFLECVQDMDHENMFWYRQDPGLGLRLIYFSYDVKMKEKGDIPEGYSVSREKKERFSLILESASTNQTSMYLCASDERLPGDTQYFGPGTRLTVL.

This clonotype appeared many times. The chain employs TRBV6-1 and TRBJ1-6; 8 bases line up with TRBD1. The CDR3 totals 12 residues. Germline loops: CDR1 MNHNS, CDR2 SASEGT. V shed 8 bases and J 6 bases; nucleotides not matched to a gene: 0. CDR3 loop: CASGQGNSPLHF. CDR3 bases: TGTGCCAGCGGACAGGGTAATTCACCCCTCCACTTT.

This clonotype was counted ten times or more. The genes are TRBV5-1 and TRBJ2-3, with unresolved D. From germline, CDR1 is SGHRS and CDR2 YFSETQ. The germline V and J ends were trimmed by 6 bases and 6 bases, with 14 bases remaining between them. CDR3 size: 13 residues. CDR3 amino acids: CASTARVLDTQYF. In DNA form, the CDR3 reads TGCGCCAGCACGGCTAGAGTCTTGGATACGCAGTATTTT. Filled out from reference TRBV5-1 and TRBJ2-3, the complete variable domain reads KAGVTQTPRYLIKTRGQQVTLSCSPISGHRSVSWYQQTPGQGLQFLFEYFSETQRNKGNFPGRFSGRQFSNSRSEMNVSTLELGDSALYLCASTARVLDTQYFGPGTRLTVL.

This clonotype was detected many times. This rearrangement joins TRBV6-1 to TRBJ2-5; no reliable D call. This CDR3 spans 13 amino acids. V dropped 1 base and J dropped 1 base, with 4 bases sitting between them. Germline loops: CDR1 MNHNS, CDR2 SASEGT. The CDR3 reads CASSEGFQETQYF. The DNA for the CDR3 is TGTGCCAGCAGTGAAGGATTCCAAGAGACCCAGTACTTC.